This T cell receptor beta chain stems from a study of blood T cell repertoires in COVID-19. Looking at the study overall: Samples representing acute and convalescent COVID-19 were sourced from the United States, Italy and Spain. Sources were T cells, B-cell-depleted T cells, or PBMCs; the material itself was cDNA or gDNA.

The CDR3 contains 18 residues. V trimming: 0 bases; J trimming: 2 bases; junction bases outside the gene matches: 5. From germline, CDR1 is SGHTA and CDR2 FQGNSA. In the source study's methods: Reference gene primer amplification gave estimated nucleated cell counts. TCRdb's table, derived via immunoSEQ multiplex PCR, lists solely in-frame clones and lacks some. V and J calls and clone size are as listed in that table; D and trimming were resolved from the DNA. The table includes about 78,000 clones, 90% detected once. The table lists this clone with a few counts. The J gene is TRBJ2-1, the V gene TRBV7-2; 12 nucleotides match TRBD2. The sequencing sample was made of peripheral blood. This TCR came from a woman between 50 and 59 years old in a cohort sampled during active COVID-19. The DNA for the CDR3 is TGTGCCAGCAGCTTAGCGCCCCGGACTAGCGGGGCCTACAATGAGCAGTTCTTC. This translates into CASSLAPRTSGAYNEQFF. Supplemented by reference TRBV7-2 and TRBJ2-1, the full variable domain reads GAGVSQSPSNKVTEKGKDVELRCDPISGHTALYWYRQSLGQGLEFLIYFQGNSAPDKSGLPSDRFSAERTGGSVSTLTIQRTQQEDSAVYLCASSLAPRTSGAYNEQFFGPGTRLTVL.